The 27 T cell receptor beta chains in this list originate from one sample, sequenced in a study of shared clonotypes between healthy human individuals. Profiled with immunoSEQ multiplex PCR; TCRdb holds only in-frame clones, not every one. The table includes about 2.2 million clones, just over 90% detected once. Naive CD8 cells were CD45RO-negative, positively selected for CCR7, excluding terminally differentiated effector memory CD45RA+ cells. Sequencing input: naive CD8+ T cells from PBMCs. The receptor source for this set is a man aged 18 to 30 in good health. Some clones in this sample may be carry-over from other donors' samples.

This clone was picked up one time. The V and J genes are TRBV2 and TRBJ2-7; D gene uncertain. The V end was cut by 4 bases, the J end by 4 bases, with 8 bases between. The CDR3 spans 12 residues. Germline V gene data show CDR1 as SNHLY and CDR2 as FYNNEI. DNA for the CDR3: TGTGCCAGCAGTGGGTTTGGGTACGAGCAGTACTTC. It translates to CASSGFGYEQYF.

The V gene is TRBV6-1, the J gene TRBJ2-7; either TRBD1 or TRBD2 may supply D (5 bases each). The CDR3 sequence is 17 residues long. The V gene's germline CDR1 is MNHNS and CDR2 SASEGT. Trimming cost V 5 bases and J 6 bases, with 26 bases left between them. CDR3 DNA: TGTGCCAGCAGTCAAGAACCTTTCGGGACGGGCCCTCTCGAGCAGTACTTC. Its protein product is CASSQEPFGTGPLEQYF.

V gene TRBV7-2 combines with J gene TRBJ1-2; tentatively, D is TRBD1 (5 bases). This CDR3 spans 12 amino acids. Deletions cut 3 bases from V and 14 bases from J, with 16 bases between. The V gene's germline CDR1 is SGHTA and CDR2 FQGNSA. This chain's CDR3 is CASSFRQPDPTF. CDR3 bases: TGTGCCAGCAGCTTCAGACAGCCCGACCCGACCTTC.

The gene calls are TRBV6-1 and TRBJ2-7, with D perhaps TRBD2 (5 bases). Germline V gene lookup returns CDR1 MNHNS and CDR2 SASEGT. The CDR3 runs to 13 residues. The V end lost 3 bases, the J end lost 7 bases, and 13 bases lay between the germline ends. The CDR3 DNA reads TGTGCCAGCAGTGAGGTCAGGCCGGGGGAGCAGTACTTC. Translated, it gives CASSEVRPGEQYF.

The CDR3 protein is CASSQDGGGGDYGYTF. In DNA, the CDR3 is TGCGCCAGCAGCCAAGATGGAGGAGGGGGTGACTATGGCTACACCTTC. V and J are TRBV4-1 and TRBJ1-2, with a weak D call TRBD1 (6 bases). Trimming removed 0 bases at V and 3 bases at J, with 14 bases between. Germline CDR1 is MGHRA and CDR2 is YSYEKL. This CDR3 region has 16 residues.

The gene calls are TRBV4-1 and TRBJ1-1; the D gene is possibly TRBD1 (6 bases). The CDR3 contains 17 residues. The germline V and J ends were trimmed by 1 base and 0 bases, with 15 bases remaining between them. The germline gives CDR1 MGHRA, CDR2 YSYEKL. CDR3 residues: CASSQAVGQPMNTEAFF. In DNA form, the CDR3 reads TGCGCCAGCAGCCAAGCCGTCGGACAGCCCATGAACACTGAAGCTTTCTTT.

The rearrangement uses TRBV7-8 and TRBJ2-3, with a tentative D call TRBD2 (6 bases). The CDR3 covers 16 residues. CDR1 and CDR2 from the germline V gene are SGHVS and FQNEAQ. Trimming cost V 3 bases and J 2 bases, with 15 bases left between them. The CDR3 nucleotides are TGTGCCAGCAGCTTCCGGGACTCCACCTACACAGATACGCAGTATTTT. This encodes CASSFRDSTYTDTQYF.

This clone was counted once. This chain uses TRBV6-1 with TRBJ2-1; 8 bases map to TRBD2. The CDR3 loop spans 14 amino acids. V gave up 4 bases and J gave up 7 bases; unmatched junction bases: 6. Germline values: CDR1 MNHNS, CDR2 SASEGT. The DNA for the CDR3 is TGTGCCAGCAGTGCCCGGGGACTAGGGAATGAGCAGTTCTTC. It encodes CASSARGLGNEQFF.

In this sample, this clone turned up a few times. The chain couples TRBV28 to TRBJ1-5; TRBD1 matches at 9 bases. CDR3 length: 15 residues. Germline values: CDR1 MDHEN, CDR2 SYDVKM. V lost 4 bases and J lost 6; bases outside the gene matches: 7. Here the CDR3 DNA reads TGTGCCAGCAGTTCCCGGGACAGGGCTCTTCAGCCCCAGCATTTT. Encoded protein: CASSSRDRALQPQHF.

This clone has only one observation. The same CDR3 also results from other DNA sequences found in this sample. The chain carries TRBV28 and TRBJ2-7; D tentatively fits TRBD1 or TRBD2 (5 bases each). The V and J ends lost 3 bases and 1 base respectively, with 10 bases between them. This CDR3 has 14 amino acids. Germline V gene sequence: CDR1 MDHEN, CDR2 SYDVKM. In DNA, the CDR3 is TGTGCCAGCAGTTTTCCTGGGGGATCCTACGAGCAGTACTTC. Protein: CASSFPGGSYEQYF.

This clone was detected a few times. The chain combines TRBV7-9 with TRBJ1-2; D call uncertain. V lost 5 bases and J lost 7, with 14 bases in between. Germline CDR1 SEHNR, CDR2 FQNEAQ (reference sequence). The CDR3 length is 13 residues. CDR3 coding DNA: TGTGCCAGCAGCGCCTTCGTTAGGGCTGGCTACACCTTC. This translates into CASSAFVRAGYTF.

The chain links TRBV14 to TRBJ2-5; D is undetermined. CDR1 and CDR2 from the germline V gene are SGHDN and FVKESK. The CDR3 extends over 15 amino acids. Trimming stripped 0 bases from V and 4 bases from J, with 12 bases between. CDR3: CASSQETESVETQYF. CDR3 DNA: TGTGCCAGCAGCCAAGAAACAGAGTCCGTAGAGACCCAGTACTTC.

V gene TRBV4-1 combines with J gene TRBJ2-3; D is unclear. This CDR3 is 17 amino acids long. The V gene's germline CDR1 is MGHRA and CDR2 YSYEKL. The ends were cut back, 0 bases at V and 1 base at J, with 14 bases in the middle. For the CDR3, the DNA is TGCGCCAGCAGCCAAGATGAAGGCGTCCAACGCACAGATACGCAGTATTTT. Translated: CASSQDEGVQRTDTQYF.

The chain links TRBV30 to TRBJ1-1, with no clear D. The V and J ends lost 0 bases and 7 bases respectively, with 9 bases between them. This CDR3 comprises 12 residues. Per germline, CDR1 GTSNPN and CDR2 SVGIG (reference sequence). The CDR3 sequence: CAWSVGSDEAFF. The CDR3 coding sequence is TGTGCCTGGAGTGTAGGCTCAGATGAAGCTTTCTTT.

This clone occurred many times. This chain joins TRBV11-2 and TRBJ2-1; D possibly corresponds to TRBD1 (5 bases). The CDR3 runs 14 residues. CDR1 SGHAT and CDR2 FQNNGV come from the germline V gene. V lost 5 bases and J lost 7, with 15 bases in between. CDR3 nucleotides: TGTGCCAGCAGCCTAAGGGGCTCGTGGAATGAGCAGTTCTTC. This sequence encodes CASSLRGSWNEQFF. The full variable domain, in which reference TRBV11-2 and TRBJ2-1 provide the parts outside the CDR3, is EAGVAQSPRYKIIEKRQSVAFWCNPISGHATLYWYQQILGQGPKLLIQFQNNGVVDDSQLPKDRFSAERLKGVDSTLKIQPAKLEDSAVYLCASSLRGSWNEQFFGPGTRLTVL.

About this clone: The sample contains more than one DNA sequence encoding this CDR3. The V and J genes are TRBV7-9 and TRBJ2-7; 7 nucleotides agree with TRBD1. There are 12 residues in the CDR3. J gave up 3 bases and V 5 bases, and 1 base lay outside the gene matches. The germline V gene encodes CDR1 SEHNR and CDR2 FQNEAQ (reference sequence). In DNA form, the CDR3 reads TGTGCCAGCAGCCGACAGGGCTACGAGCAGTACTTC. It encodes CASSRQGYEQYF.

The chain combines TRBV11-2 with TRBJ2-7, with D possibly called TRBD1 or TRBD2 (5 bases each). This CDR3 spans 14 amino acids. Looked up from germline, CDR1 is SGHAT and CDR2 is FQNNGV. V shed 4 bases and J shed 3 bases, with 13 bases lying between them. CDR3: CASSSRDDNYEQYF. The DNA for the CDR3 is TGTGCCAGCAGCTCCCGGGACGATAACTACGAGCAGTACTTC.

The chain couples TRBV5-1 to TRBJ2-1, with TRBD2 identical over 10 bases. CDR1 and CDR2 (germline): SGHRS, YFSETQ. The CDR3 covers 15 residues. With 4 bases clipped from V and 3 bases from J, the junction kept 4 bases outside the gene matches. CDR3 coding DNA: TGCGCCAGCAGCCTACGACTAGCGGGCTACAATGAGCAGTTCTTC. Amino acid sequence: CASSLRLAGYNEQFF.

The chain employs TRBV27 and TRBJ2-1; D is possibly TRBD2 (5 bases). V was cut by 5 bases and J by 3 bases, with 11 bases left in between. Germline V gene lookup returns CDR1 MNHEY and CDR2 SMNVEV (reference sequence). This CDR3 contains 14 residues. The CDR3 DNA follows: TGTGCCAGCAGTCTCCGGACTGTCTACAATGAGCAGTTCTTC. It is translated as CASSLRTVYNEQFF.

The chain recombines TRBV9 with TRBJ1-1; no clear D gene. Trimming took off 4 bases at V and 5 bases at J, with 18 bases between the two ends. Germline V gives CDR1 SGDLS, CDR2 YYNGEE. CDR3 length: 15 residues. CDR3 coding DNA: TGTGCCAGCAGCCCCCTCGGGCGGGGAGGGACTGAAGCTTTCTTT. It encodes CASSPLGRGGTEAFF.

The chain links TRBV5-1 to TRBJ1-2; D is unresolved. The CDR3 length is 12 residues. CDR1 and CDR2 (germline): SGHRS, YFSETQ. V was shortened by 4 bases and J by 8 bases, with 12 bases between the two germline ends. The CDR3: CASSPPEGGYTF. The CDR3 nucleotides read TGCGCCAGCAGCCCCCCGGAAGGGGGCTACACCTTC.

This chain's CDR3 is CASSVGLAELGDTQYF. CDR3 in DNA: TGTGCCAGCAGCGTAGGACTAGCGGAGTTAGGTGACACGCAGTATTTT. The J gene is TRBJ2-3, the V gene TRBV9, with 9 bases lining up with TRBD2. The germline V gene encodes CDR1 SGDLS and CDR2 YYNGEE. V trimming: 0 bases; J trimming: 9 bases; junction bases outside the gene matches: 11. CDR3 size: 16 residues.

V gene TRBV10-3 combines with J gene TRBJ1-1; no clear D. CDR1 and CDR2 (germline): ENHRY, SYGVKD. V shed 0 bases and J shed 1 base, with 6 bases lying between them. The length of the CDR3 is 14 residues. In DNA, the CDR3 is TGTGCCATCAGTGAGTCACCGGCGAACACTGAAGCTTTCTTT. Protein sequence: CAISESPANTEAFF.

The gene calls are TRBV12-5 and TRBJ2-1; the match to TRBD2 covers 10 bases. CDR1 is LGHNT and CDR2 is FRNRAP in the germline V gene. The CDR3 spans 15 residues. With 4 bases clipped from V and 8 bases from J, the junction kept 8 bases outside the gene matches. The CDR3 region has the DNA TGTGCTAGTGGTTATACTGTAGCGGGAGGAGATGAGCAGTTCTTC. This translates into CASGYTVAGGDEQFF.

The rearrangement links TRBV19 to TRBJ1-1, with D possibly being TRBD1 (5 bases). This CDR3 is 16 amino acids long. Germline V lookup: CDR1 LNHDA, CDR2 SQIVND (reference sequence). The V end lost 3 bases, the J end lost 7 bases, and 21 bases lay between the germline ends. For the CDR3, the DNA is TGTGCCAGTAGTATCCACCCCCCAGTCGGGGCTAGTGAAGCTTTCTTT. Amino acid sequence: CASSIHPPVGASEAFF.

This clone showed up just once. The chain links TRBV19 to TRBJ2-3; D might be TRBD2 (5 bases). This CDR3 contains 15 residues. V was shortened by 3 bases and J by 0 bases, with 10 bases between the two germline ends. Germline V CDR1 and CDR2: LNHDA, SQIVND (reference sequence). CDR3 loop: CASSMRVRSTDTQYF. The CDR3, as DNA: TGTGCCAGTAGTATGAGGGTCAGGAGCACAGATACGCAGTATTTT.

This clone has just one count. CDR3 protein: CASNPGLDTGELFF. As DNA, the CDR3 is TGTGCCAGCAATCCAGGGCTGGACACCGGGGAGCTGTTTTTT. V usage is TRBV28 and J usage is TRBJ2-2; possibly TRBD1 for D (5 bases). Trimming removed 7 bases from V and 3 bases from J, with 12 bases in between. The CDR3 length is 14 residues. Germline-derived CDR1 and CDR2 are MDHEN and SYDVKM.